Following are 10 T cell receptor beta chains from one sample sequenced in a study of blood T cell repertoires in COVID-19. Data came from immunoSEQ multiplex PCR; TCRdb stores just in-frame clones and leaves some out. In the table there are 55,000 to 70,000 clones, 80% to 95% of which are singletons. The sequenced sample was peripheral blood. Receptor source: a man in his sixties with acute or convalescent COVID-19.

This chain links TRBV6-4 with TRBJ2-1; 13 bases line up with TRBD2. This CDR3 spans 16 amino acids. Germline V gives CDR1 MRHNA, CDR2 SNTAGT. Losses at the gene ends were 0 bases for V and 9 bases for J; bases not matched to a gene: 5. CDR3 amino acids: CASSDSGLAGAAEQFF. CDR3 coding DNA: TGTGCCAGCAGTGACTCAGGACTAGCGGGAGCGGCTGAGCAGTTCTTC.

V usage is TRBV7-2 and J usage is TRBJ2-2; 8 bases line up with TRBD2. Looked up from germline, CDR1 is SGHTA and CDR2 is FQGNSA. This CDR3 is built from 18 residues. Trimming removed 9 bases from V and 0 bases from J; junction bases left unmatched: 15. DNA for the CDR3: TGTGCCAGTAATCCCCGGGGGGGGCGGGCCGCGAACACCGGGGAGCTGTTTTTT. Its protein product is CASNPRGGRAANTGELFF.

Note on this clone: Mismatch with germline at one junction end may stem from a read error. V is TRBV7-9 and J is TRBJ1-1; weak D call: TRBD1 (6 bases). The germline V gene has CDR1 SEHNR and CDR2 FQNEAQ (reference sequence). CDR3 length: 14 amino acids. The chain's CDR3 is CASSYGGRDTEAFF. Written as DNA, the CDR3 is TGTGCCAGCAGCTATGGGGGACGGGACACTGAGGCTTTCTTT.

The chain couples TRBV27 to TRBJ2-7, with D tentatively TRBD2 (6 bases). The V gene lost 2 bases and the J gene lost 2 bases, with 10 bases spanning the gap. The CDR3 loop spans 14 amino acids. Per germline, CDR1 MNHEY and CDR2 SMNVEV (reference sequence). This CDR3 reads CASSLRGGTYEQYF. Written as DNA, the CDR3 is TGTGCCAGCAGTTTAAGGGGAGGAACCTACGAGCAGTACTTC.

The chain links TRBV5-6 to TRBJ1-5; the match to TRBD1 covers 8 bases. V lost 4 bases and J lost 3; bases outside the gene matches: 6. This CDR3 contains 15 residues. Germline lookup yields CDR1 SGHDT and CDR2 YYEEEE. CDR3 coding DNA: TGTGCCAGCAGCATAGGGACAGGTTCCAATCAGCCCCAGCATTTT. This translates into CASSIGTGSNQPQHF.

The chain is built from TRBV6-5 and TRBJ1-2; D is possibly TRBD1 (5 bases). V was cut by 0 bases and J by 8 bases, with 16 bases left in between. CDR3 length: 15 amino acids. Germline CDR1 is MNHEY and CDR2 is SVGAGI. The CDR3 bases are TGTGCCAGCAGTTACTCGCTCGGGCCACGGGGGGGCTACACCTTC. Its translation: CASSYSLGPRGGYTF.

This sequence joins TRBV27 and TRBJ1-1, with 10 bases fitting TRBD1. J lost 1 base, V lost 5 bases, and 7 bases had no gene match. Germline lookup yields CDR1 MNHEY and CDR2 SMNVEV (reference sequence). The CDR3 has 16 residues. The CDR3 DNA is TGTGCCAGCAGTACAGGACAGGGGGACTGGAACACTGAAGCTTTCTTT. Translated, it gives CASSTGQGDWNTEAFF.

The V gene is TRBV5-6, the J gene TRBJ2-7, with D hard to call. The CDR3 length is 13 residues. Trimming removed 5 bases from V and 1 base from J, with 10 bases in between. Germline V gene sequence: CDR1 SGHDT, CDR2 YYEEEE. The CDR3 coding sequence is TGTGCCAGCAGTTATACATGGTCCTACGAGCAGTACTTC. It yields the protein CASSYTWSYEQYF.

The rearrangement uses TRBV2 and TRBJ2-1; possibly TRBD2 for D (5 bases). The CDR3 has 13 amino acids. The V and J ends lost 6 bases and 9 bases respectively, with 15 bases between them. The germline V gene encodes CDR1 SNHLY and CDR2 FYNNEI. The DNA of the CDR3 is TGTGCCAGCAGCCCAGTTCAAGGAGGTGAGCAGTTCTTC. It codes for CASSPVQGGEQFF.

The genes are TRBV10-3 and TRBJ2-7; 10 nucleotides agree with TRBD2. The V gene end was trimmed by 0 bases and the J gene end by 7 bases; junction bases not matched to a gene: 9. The CDR3 runs 16 residues. CDR1 is ENHRY and CDR2 is SYGVKD in the germline V gene. In DNA form, the CDR3 reads TGTGCCATCAGTGAGTCGGGTAGCGGGAGGCAAGGGGAGCAGTACTTC. This translates into CAISESGSGRQGEQYF.